This TCR beta chain originates from a study of cytomegalovirus exposure and HLA in healthy donors. This CDR3 has 14 amino acids. Germline V gene data show CDR1 as SGHTA and CDR2 as FQGNSA. V was pared by 0 bases and J by 1 base, with 7 bases between. Researchers ran the PCR with 60 Vbeta and 13 Jbeta primers. Libraries were prepared by immunoSEQ multiplex PCR; TCRdb keeps only in-frame clonotypes and omits some of them. This table lists 150,000 to 250,000 clones. What was sequenced was PBMCs. The chain uses TRBV7-2 and TRBJ2-7, with unresolved D. The source is a boy younger than 18 in good health and CMV-seronegative. CDR3 amino acids: CASSLAVASYEQYF. CDR3 sequence (DNA): TGTGCCAGCAGCTTAGCGGTGGCTTCCTACGAGCAGTACTTC.